The source of this TCR beta chain is a study of blood T cells in healthy people across ages. CDR1 is SGHTA and CDR2 is FQGNSA in the germline V gene. V lost 8 bases to trimming and J lost 3 bases, with 20 bases between them. CDR3 length: 16 residues. Alongside a J-beta primer mix, a sample-barcoded 5' primer served in a second PCR lasting roughly 7 to 11 cycles. TCRdb independently ran MiXCR on the 5' RACE reads; one entry per CDR3 protein. Of about 600,000 distinct CDR3 sequences listed, roughly 48% were seen once; the top ten hold 20% to 25%. Sequences were obtained from blood. The chain employs TRBV7-2 and TRBJ2-1; a weak D match, TRBD2 (5 bases). The receptor comes from a man older than 75 in good health. This CDR3 is CASANRGGPLYNEQFF. DNA for the CDR3: TGTGCCAGCGCCAACCGAGGAGGCCCACTCTACAATGAGCAGTTCTTC.